This TCR beta chain was captured in a study of blood T cell repertoires in COVID-19. Study overall: Sites in the United States, Italy and Spain provided acute and convalescent COVID-19 samples. From T cells, B-cell-depleted T cells, or PBMCs came the material, which was cDNA or gDNA.

Germline CDR1 reads SGHTA; CDR2 reads FQGNSA. The CDR3 sequence is 13 residues long. V lost 5 bases and J lost 8, with 15 bases in between. Original processing methods: Estimation of nucleated cell counts was performed using reference gene primer amplification. The repertoire was sequenced with immunoSEQ multiplex PCR; TCRdb's copy has only in-frame clones and lacks some. V and J calls and clone size are those listed in that table; D and trimming were worked out from the DNA. This sample has about 58,000 clones, with about 79% found just once. The genes are TRBV7-2 and TRBJ1-2; the D gene is possibly TRBD1 (5 bases). The TCR originated in a human donor in a cohort sampled during active COVID-19. The source material was peripheral blood. The CDR3 region is CASSPKREGGYTF. The CDR3 DNA reads TGTGCCAGCAGCCCAAAGAGGGAGGGGGGCTACACCTTC.